A selection of T cell receptor beta chains follows, all from one sample in a study of cytomegalovirus exposure and HLA in healthy donors. This table comes from immunoSEQ multiplex PCR, and its TCRdb copy is limited to in-frame clones, with some not included. The repertoire holds 120,000 to 150,000 clones, with roughly 86% as singletons. The sequenced material came from PBMCs. The receptors originated from a man aged 18 to 30 in good health and CMV-seropositive. The CDR3 runs from the conserved cysteine through the conserved F or W. A D gene is named only where the DNA matches it firmly. Only some rows state a clone size, as once, few, many or a class for expanded clones.

size	V	D	J	CDR3	DNA
NA	TRBV5-1	TRBD2	TRBJ2-3	CASSPGLAGGSTDTQYF	TGCGCCAGCAGCCCCGGACTAGCGGGAGGGAGCACAGATACGCAGTATTTT
NA	TRBV6-4	TRBD1	TRBJ1-2	CASSGPPGTGANTYGYTF	TGTGCCAGCAGTGGCCCCCCAGGGACAGGAGCGAACACTTATGGCTACACCTTC
NA	TRBV4-1	TRBD2	TRBJ2-7	CASRGLGTSGPEQYF	TGCGCCAGCAGGGGCCTCGGGACTAGCGGCCCCGAGCAGTACTTC
NA	TRBV29-1	NA	TRBJ1-2	CSGADSNYGYTF	TGCAGCGGGGCCGACAGTAACTATGGCTACACCTTC
NA	TRBV9	TRBD2	TRBJ2-3	CASSKSPAGESFDTQYF	TGTGCCAGCAGCAAATCCCCCGCGGGGGAGTCGTTTGATACGCAGTATTTT
NA	TRBV2	NA	TRBJ1-1	CASRPTVGTEAFF	TGTGCCAGCAGGCCGACAGTCGGCACTGAAGCTTTCTTT
few	TRBV10-3	NA	TRBJ1-5	CAISETDSNQPQHF	TGTGCCATCAGTGAGACAGATAGCAATCAGCCCCAGCATTTT
NA	TRBV5-1	NA	TRBJ1-1	CASSLYGQVNTEAFF	TGCGCCAGCAGCTTGTACGGACAAGTAAACACTGAAGCTTTCTTT
NA	TRBV5-6	NA	TRBJ2-1	CASSSGVILLSHNEQFF	TGTGCCAGCAGCTCGGGGGTTATACTGCTCAGCCACAATGAGCAGTTCTTC
NA	TRBV15	NA	TRBJ1-3	CATSRETTKGNTIYF	TGTGCCACCAGCAGAGAGACAACCAAGGGAAACACCATATATTTT
NA	TRBV6-1	NA	TRBJ1-3	CASSGVRGGSGNTIYF	TGTGCCAGCAGTGGTGTCCGGGGGGGCTCTGGAAACACCATATATTTT
NA	TRBV6-5	TRBD1	TRBJ2-2	CASSRQGANTGELFF	TGTGCCAGCAGTCGACAGGGGGCAAACACCGGGGAGCTGTTTTTT
NA	TRBV28	NA	TRBJ2-7	CASSLRPGEASYEQYF	TGTGCCAGCAGTTTACGCCCAGGGGAAGCCTCCTACGAGCAGTACTTC
NA	TRBV19	NA	TRBJ1-2	CASSAHSDGYTF	TGTGCCAGTAGTGCCCACAGTGACGGCTACACCTTC
once	TRBV7-7	NA	TRBJ1-4	CASSLARMRNANEKLFF	TGTGCTAGCAGCTTAGCGCGGATGCGAAATGCAAATGAAAAACTGTTTTTT
NA	TRBV6-5	NA	TRBJ1-1	CASSRLGGTEAFF	TGTGCCAGCAGTCGGCTGGGGGGCACTGAAGCTTTCTTT
NA	TRBV5-1	TRBD1	TRBJ2-3	CASSTWTGPGYTQYF	TGCGCCAGCAGCACCTGGACAGGGCCCGGTTATACGCAGTATTTT
once	TRBV27	TRBD1	TRBJ1-6	CASRVGQGDSPLHF	TGTGCCAGCAGGGTGGGACAGGGGGATTCACCCCTCCACTTT
once	TRBV6-5	TRBD2	TRBJ2-2	CASSYLGLASGELFF	TGTGCCAGCAGTTACCTAGGACTAGCCTCCGGGGAGCTGTTTTTT
NA	TRBV11-2	TRBD1	TRBJ1-3	CASTDRQGVGGNTIYF	TGTGCCAGCACCGACCGACAGGGCGTCGGTGGAAACACCATATATTTT
NA	TRBV29-1	NA	TRBJ2-7	CSAGSTPSEQYF	TGCAGCGCAGGCTCAACTCCCTCCGAGCAGTACTTC
NA	TRBV30	NA	TRBJ2-2	CAWSGGPGELFF	TGTGCCTGGAGTGGGGGGCCCGGGGAGCTGTTTTTT
few	TRBV14	NA	TRBJ2-5	CASSQEARLLSITRETQYF	TGTGCCAGCAGCCAAGAGGCCCGACTGCTGAGTATTACAAGAGAGACCCAGTACTTC
NA	TRBV4-2	TRBD1	TRBJ1-3	CASSQFTGQLRGNTIYF	TGTGCCAGCAGCCAATTTACGGGACAGCTTAGGGGAAACACCATATATTTT
NA	TRBV5-6	NA	TRBJ2-7	CASSPDRTAYEQYF	TGTGCCAGCAGCCCCGATAGGACAGCCTACGAGCAGTACTTC
NA	TRBV6-4	NA	TRBJ1-1	CASSDLGRGTEAFF	TGTGCCAGCAGTGACTTAGGAAGGGGGACTGAAGCTTTCTTT
NA	TRBV15	TRBD1	TRBJ1-6	CATSRRTGYRKAFYNSPLHF	TGTGCCACCAGCAGGAGGACAGGGTATAGGAAGGCTTTCTATAATTCACCCCTCCACTTT
NA	TRBV6-1	NA	TRBJ1-2	CASSEAGRESYGYTF	TGTGCCAGCAGTGAAGCGGGCCGGGAGTCGTATGGCTACACCTTC
NA	TRBV30	TRBD1	TRBJ2-7	CAWSSGQGEGEQYF	TGTGCCTGGAGTTCGGGACAGGGGGAAGGCGAGCAGTACTTC
NA	TRBV13	NA	TRBJ2-2	CASSYSGWSNTGELFF	TGTGCCAGCAGCTATTCAGGGTGGTCGAACACCGGGGAGCTGTTTTTT
NA	TRBV13	TRBD1	TRBJ2-1	CASSLGAGQGYNEQFF	TGTGCCAGCAGCTTGGGGGCCGGACAGGGGTACAATGAGCAGTTCTTC
NA	TRBV6-5	TRBD1	TRBJ1-5	CASSPGQGRQPQHF	TGTGCCAGCAGCCCTGGACAGGGGCGGCAGCCCCAGCATTTT
NA	TRBV28	NA	TRBJ1-3	CASSLSRGGNTIYF	TGTGCCAGCAGTTTATCACGGGGTGGAAACACCATATATTTT